Following are 30 T cell receptor beta chains from one sample sequenced in a study of CD4+ T cells in melanoma. The assay was immunoSEQ multiplex PCR, and TCRdb's table has in-frame clones only and misses some. Altogether over 100,000 clones are present, approximately 90% being singletons, with the ten largest covering about 3.5%. The sequencing sample was made of peripheral blood. These receptors all stem from a human donor with melanoma.

The chain couples TRBV2 to TRBJ1-5; no clear D gene. Per the germline V gene, CDR1 is SNHLY and CDR2 is FYNNEI. Trimming removed 5 bases from V and 5 bases from J, with 13 bases in between. The CDR3 loop spans 14 amino acids. CDR3 sequence reads: CASSQAPRDQPQHF. CDR3 DNA sequence: TGTGCCAGCAGTCAGGCACCTAGAGATCAGCCCCAGCATTTT.

The chain uses TRBV5-6 and TRBJ2-2; D is perhaps TRBD1 (5 bases). Germline CDR1 and CDR2: SGHDT and YYEEEE. V gave up 4 bases and J gave up 3 bases, with 16 bases separating them. The CDR3 sequence is 16 residues long. Here the CDR3 DNA reads TGTGCCAGCAGCCCTGAGGACAACACGTACACCGGGGAGCTGTTTTTT. Its protein product is CASSPEDNTYTGELFF.

The chain employs TRBV11-2 and TRBJ2-7; D unclear. V lost 3 bases to trimming and J lost 3 bases, with 6 bases between them. Germline V CDR1 and CDR2: SGHAT, FQNNGV. The length of the CDR3 is 12 residues. Here the CDR3 reads CASSFALYEQYF. CDR3 coding DNA: TGTGCCAGCAGCTTTGCCCTCTACGAGCAGTACTTC.

The rearrangement links TRBV5-6 to TRBJ1-1; TRBD1 agrees at 7 bases. CDR1 SGHDT and CDR2 YYEEEE come from the germline V gene. V shed 3 bases and J 2 bases; nucleotides not matched to a gene: 7. The CDR3 consists of 15 residues. For the CDR3, the DNA is TGTGCCAGCAGCTGGCGGACAGGACTAAACACTGAAGCTTTCTTT. Its protein product is CASSWRTGLNTEAFF.

This clone showed up just once. The chain is built from TRBV4-1 and TRBJ2-7; the D gene is possibly TRBD1 (6 bases). Germline V gives CDR1 MGHRA, CDR2 YSYEKL. This CDR3 is built from 13 residues. Trimming removed 2 bases from V and 3 bases from J, with 8 bases in between. DNA of the CDR3: TGCGCCAGCAGCCAAACAGGGTTCTACGAGCAGTACTTC. Its translation: CASSQTGFYEQYF.

This rearrangement joins TRBV6-1 to TRBJ2-7; D is possibly TRBD1 or TRBD2 (7 bases each). This CDR3 has 12 residues. The germline V gene encodes CDR1 MNHNS and CDR2 SASEGT. The CDR3 DNA follows: TGTGCAGAGGGAGGGGGCGTTTACGAGCAGTACTTC. Translation gives CAEGGGVYEQYF.

The rearrangement uses TRBV13 and TRBJ2-3, with TRBD1 matching 7 bases. The CDR3 runs to 14 residues. V shed 4 bases and J 5 bases; nucleotides not matched to a gene: 6. The germline V gene has CDR1 PRHDT and CDR2 FYEKMQ (reference sequence). The CDR3 nucleotides read TGTGCCAGCAGCTCGGGTAGGGGGCTAGATACGCAGTATTTT. Protein product: CASSSGRGLDTQYF.

The rearrangement links TRBV7-2 to TRBJ2-1; 11 nucleotides line up with TRBD2. The CDR3 is 16 amino acids. With V trimmed by 4 bases and J by 2 bases, 4 bases remained unmatched. CDR1 is SGHTA and CDR2 is FQGNSA in the germline V gene. CDR3 loop: CASSYSGRATYNEQFF. The DNA for the CDR3 is TGTGCCAGCAGCTATAGCGGGAGGGCCACCTACAATGAGCAGTTCTTC.

This clone came up once. V is TRBV28 and J is TRBJ1-2, with a tentative D call TRBD1 (6 bases). V gave up 2 bases and J gave up 4 bases, with 11 bases separating them. The CDR3 runs to 14 residues. Germline V gene lookup returns CDR1 MDHEN and CDR2 SYDVKM. CDR3 loop: CASSLPQGSYGYTF. CDR3 in DNA: TGTGCCAGCAGTTTACCACAGGGATCCTATGGCTACACCTTC.

The gene calls are TRBV7-6 and TRBJ1-2, with 9 positions matching TRBD1. The J segment lost 7 bases and the V segment lost 3 bases, leaving 6 bases of the junction unmatched. There are 14 residues in the CDR3. Germline V gene lookup returns CDR1 SGHVS and CDR2 FNYEAQ. CDR3 sequence (DNA): TGTGCCAGCAGCTTTACGGGACAGGGAAGTGGCTACACCTTC. Protein: CASSFTGQGSGYTF.

The CDR3 protein is CASSQELYQETQYF. CDR3 in DNA: TGCGCCAGCAGCCAGGAGTTGTACCAAGAGACCCAGTACTTC. This sequence joins TRBV5-1 and TRBJ2-5; D call uncertain. Per germline, CDR1 SGHRS and CDR2 YFSETQ. V lost 4 bases to trimming and J lost 0 bases, with 10 bases between them. The CDR3 length is 14 residues.

This clone was counted only a few times. This sequence joins TRBV2 and TRBJ2-1; a possible D gene is TRBD2 (6 bases). The germline V gene encodes CDR1 SNHLY and CDR2 FYNNEI. V was clipped by 7 bases and J by 8 bases, with 12 bases between them. This CDR3 has 12 residues. The DNA for the CDR3 is TGTGCCAGCAAGGGTAGCGGCGATGAGCAGTTCTTC. As protein: CASKGSGDEQFF.

The chain carries TRBV27 and TRBJ1-1; D unresolved. From germline, CDR1 is MNHEY and CDR2 SMNVEV (reference sequence). Trimming took 0 bases from V and 5 from J, leaving 13 bases between them. The CDR3 spans 15 residues. The CDR3 protein is CASSLSIEGRTEAFF. CDR3 in DNA: TGTGCCAGCAGTTTATCGATTGAAGGGCGGACTGAAGCTTTCTTT.

This CDR3 reads CASSSRTGQETQYF. The CDR3 bases are TGTGCCAGCAGCTCCCGGACAGGCCAAGAGACCCAGTACTTC. The genes are TRBV11-2 and TRBJ2-5, with 7 bases lining up with TRBD1. Unmatched junction bases numbered 3, after V lost 4 bases and J lost 1 base. The CDR3 is 14 amino acids. The V gene's germline CDR1 is SGHAT and CDR2 FQNNGV.

The CDR3 coding sequence is TGTGCCAGCAGGACTATTGTGAAGGGTGACACTGAAGCTTTCTTT. Translated: CASRTIVKGDTEAFF. This chain links TRBV21-1 with TRBJ1-1. TRBV21-1 is an annotated pseudogene. The CDR3 is 15 amino acids.

V usage is TRBV27 and J usage is TRBJ2-7; TRBD2 aligns across 13 bases. V dropped 6 bases and J dropped 4; count of bases not matched to a gene: 3. This CDR3 has 14 amino acids. Germline V gene sequence: CDR1 MNHEY, CDR2 SMNVEV (reference sequence). The CDR3 DNA reads TGTGCCAGCAGCGGACTAGCGGGAGTTTACGAGCAGTACTTC. This codes for CASSGLAGVYEQYF.

The gene calls are TRBV5-1 and TRBJ1-2; no firm D call. The length of the CDR3 is 13 residues. Trimming pared 1 base from V and 4 bases from J, leaving 8 bases between. Germline assignment: CDR1 SGHRS and CDR2 YFSETQ. The CDR3: CASSLSEAYGYTF. For the CDR3, the DNA is TGCGCCAGCAGCTTGTCCGAAGCCTATGGCTACACCTTC.

The genes are TRBV28 and TRBJ2-7; the D is unclear. V was pared by 3 bases and J by 2 bases, with 11 bases between. This CDR3 region has 14 residues. Germline CDR1 MDHEN, CDR2 SYDVKM. The DNA for the CDR3 is TGTGCCAGCAGTTTGGCCGGTAACACCTACGAGCAGTACTTC. This encodes CASSLAGNTYEQYF.

V and J are TRBV28 and TRBJ1-1; D is perhaps TRBD1 (6 bases). Germline lookup yields CDR1 MDHEN and CDR2 SYDVKM. The CDR3 is 13 amino acids. V was clipped by 9 bases and J by 11 bases, with 22 bases between them. The CDR3 spells CASGGQPAYGAFF. CDR3 DNA sequence: TGTGCCAGTGGTGGACAGCCAGCTTACGGCGCTTTCTTT.

Concerning this clone itself: Other DNA sequences in this sample translate to the same CDR3. The chain joins TRBV18 to TRBJ2-7; no clear D. With 6 bases removed from V and 0 bases from J, the gap between germline ends came to 9 bases. This CDR3 is built from 13 residues. Germline V gene data show CDR1 as KGHSH and CDR2 as LQKENI. In DNA, the CDR3 is TGTGCCAGCTCCCCGTCGAGCTCCTACGAGCAGTACTTC. Translation: CASSPSSSYEQYF. Looking up the rest from reference TRBV18 and TRBJ2-7 gives the full variable domain: NAGVMQNPRHLVRRRGQEARLRCSPMKGHSHVYWYRQLPEEGLKFMVYLQKENIIDESGMPKERFSAEFPKEGPSILRIQQVVRGDSAAYFCASSPSSSYEQYFGPGTRLTVT.

The rearrangement joins TRBV28 to TRBJ1-1; 8 bases are shared with TRBD1. The germline V gene encodes CDR1 MDHEN and CDR2 SYDVKM. V gave up 7 bases and J gave up 6 bases; unmatched junction bases: 7. The CDR3 runs to 13 residues. CDR3 coding DNA: TGTGCCAGCACCTGGACAGGGTTGCCTGAAGCTTTCTTT. This codes for CASTWTGLPEAFF.

CDR3 loop: CASSFSMDKEQYF. CDR3 DNA sequence: TGTGCCAGCAGCTTTAGCATGGACAAGGAGCAGTACTTC. The chain carries TRBV11-1 and TRBJ2-7, with D possibly matching TRBD1 (5 bases). The CDR3 loop spans 13 amino acids. Germline loops: CDR1 SGHAT, CDR2 FQDESV (reference sequence). The germline V and J ends were trimmed by 3 bases and 7 bases, with 13 bases remaining between them.

The V and J genes are TRBV19 and TRBJ2-5, with TRBD2 matching 12 bases. Germline CDR1 LNHDA, CDR2 SQIVND (reference sequence). The CDR3 is 13 amino acids. J gave up 4 bases and V 9 bases, and 3 bases lay outside the gene matches. Here the CDR3 reads CASRLAGVETQYF. Here the CDR3 DNA reads TGTGCCAGCCGACTAGCGGGAGTAGAGACCCAGTACTTC.

The chain employs TRBV6-6 and TRBJ1-1, with D possibly TRBD1 on 5 matching bases. The CDR3 has 14 amino acids. Germline CDR1 and CDR2: MNHNY and SVGAGI (reference sequence). The V and J ends lost 7 bases and 0 bases respectively, with 12 bases between them. The CDR3 region is CASMAGRVNTEAFF. In DNA, the CDR3 is TGTGCCAGCATGGCAGGCAGGGTGAACACTGAAGCTTTCTTT.

The chain carries TRBV28 and TRBJ2-7, with D perhaps TRBD2 (5 bases). Trimming cost V 1 base and J 3 bases, with 13 bases left between them. Germline CDR1 is MDHEN and CDR2 is SYDVKM. This CDR3 has 15 residues. In nucleotides, the CDR3 is TGTGCCAGCAGTTTATTCCGCCAGGAGGACTACGAGCAGTACTTC. Amino acids: CASSLFRQEDYEQYF.

In this sample, this clone turned up once. The chain carries TRBV7-2 and TRBJ2-5; TRBD2 agrees at 11 bases. This CDR3 is built from 15 residues. In germline, CDR1 is SGHTA, CDR2 FQGNSA. V lost 5 bases and J lost 7; bases outside the gene matches: 9. CDR3 sequence reads: CASSPTLAGDVTQYF. CDR3 coding DNA: TGTGCCAGCAGCCCAACACTAGCGGGGGACGTGACCCAGTACTTC.

This chain connects TRBV6-1 to TRBJ2-7, with a possible D match to TRBD2 (7 bases). CDR3 length: 14 amino acids. Germline-derived CDR1 and CDR2 are MNHNS and SASEGT. With 1 base removed from V and 2 bases from J, the gap between germline ends came to 9 bases. DNA for the CDR3: TGTGCCAGCAGTGAAGGAGGGGGGGCCTACGAGCAGTACTTC. Translated, it gives CASSEGGGAYEQYF.

This sequence joins TRBV18 and TRBJ2-5, with D possibly being TRBD2 (5 bases). Germline CDR1 and CDR2: KGHSH and LQKENI. V was shortened by 2 bases and J by 4 bases, with 5 bases between the two germline ends. There are 12 residues in the CDR3. The DNA for the CDR3 is TGTGCCAGCTCACCAGAGGGAGAGACCCAGTACTTC. Its translation: CASSPEGETQYF.

The genes are TRBV7-2 and TRBJ2-6; maybe TRBD1 (6 bases). V was cut by 4 bases and J by 12 bases, with 16 bases left in between. CDR3 length: 14 amino acids. Germline CDR1 SGHTA, CDR2 FQGNSA. CDR3 in DNA: TGTGCCAGCAGCTCCCCGACAGGTCCGGGCGTCCTGACTTTC. Translated: CASSSPTGPGVLTF.

CDR3 DNA sequence: TGTGCCAGCAGCTTTCTGTTATTAGGGCCTGCGACACACGAGCAGTACTTC. Its protein product is CASSFLLLGPATHEQYF. V gene TRBV5-6 combines with J gene TRBJ2-7, with D unresolved. V was clipped by 2 bases and J by 5 bases, with 23 bases between them. The CDR3 runs to 17 residues. Germline-derived CDR1 and CDR2 are SGHDT and YYEEEE.